This TCR beta chain was found in a study of blood T cell repertoires in COVID-19. Deletions cut 6 bases from V and 5 bases from J, with 16 bases between. The CDR3 has 14 residues. Germline-derived CDR1 and CDR2 are SEHNR and FQNEAQ (reference sequence). This clone has ten or more counts. In the study's own analysis: Estimation of nucleated cell counts relied on the amplification of reference gene primers. Here immunoSEQ multiplex PCR was the method, and the copy in TCRdb shows in-frame clones only, minus some. From that table come the V and J calls and clone size; the DNA was used to work out D and trimming. Found here are about 110,000 clones, about 64% of them singletons; the top ten hold roughly 0.9%.

The rearrangement uses TRBV7-9 and TRBJ1-2, with a tentative D call TRBD1 (5 bases). The clonotype was recovered from a human donor with acute or convalescent COVID-19. The donor label of this sample is uncertain. The sequencing sample was made of peripheral blood. CDR3 region: CASRQQGREYGYTF. In DNA form, the CDR3 reads TGTGCCAGCAGACAGCAGGGCAGGGAATATGGCTACACCTTC.